This T cell receptor beta chain is drawn from a study of T-cell reconstitution after alpha-beta-depleted transplantation in children. Trimming removed 6 bases from V and 0 bases from J, with 11 bases in between. Per germline, CDR1 MDHEN and CDR2 SYDVKM. The CDR3 runs 14 residues. Construction of the TCRbeta library involved unique molecular identifiers. One entry per CDR3 protein results from TCRdb running MiXCR on the PCR reads. The top ten hold approximately 2.4% of the sample, which has about 72,000 distinct CDR3 sequences, about 6.7% seen once. The gene calls are TRBV28 and TRBJ2-5; D may be TRBD1 (5 bases). This sample comprised PBMCs from the stem cell graft donor, obtained from the stem cell graft. This receptor was taken from a human donor who donated a stem cell graft to a child with acute lymphoblastic leukemia. The CDR3 nucleotides read TGTGCCAGCAGAACCACAGGATACCAAGAGACCCAGTACTTC. Amino acid sequence: CASRTTGYQETQYF.